This T cell receptor beta chain was observed in a study of OX40 agonist ivuxolimab in advanced cancers. About the study as a whole: Ivuxolimab was an agonistic, fully human IgG2 monoclonal antibody directed against OX40 (CD134), a costimulatory receptor. The monotherapy dose-escalation portion (N of about 52 patients) of the phase I ivuxolimab trial is reported in the paper. Peripheral TCRbeta sequencing aimed to test whether ivuxolimab altered TCR sequence diversity and caused clonal T-cell expansion. Intravenous ivuxolimab was administered to patients every 2 weeks at six dose levels: 0.01, 0.1, 0.3, 1.5, 3 and 10 mg/kg. Patients were allowed to have had prior anti-PD-1, anti-PD-L1 or anti-CTLA-4 therapy, and 40% of the dose-escalation patients had previously received checkpoint inhibitors. In the dose-escalation cohort, 82.7% of patients were male, and the mean age was around 60 years, with a range of about 23 to 90. Among the roughly 50 dose-escalation patients, some 19 had hepatocellular carcinoma, 15 or so melanoma, 9 renal cell carcinoma and 9 head and neck cancer. Partial responses were achieved by three dose-escalation patients, of whom one had hepatocellular carcinoma and two had cutaneous melanoma. Broader findings and caveats from the paper: Clonal expansion of both CD4+ and CD8+ blood T cells was observed from baseline to week 6 at doses 0.1 to 3.0 mg/kg. Antigen specificity was not determined for the clonally expanded peripheral T cells. After ivuxolimab, more expanded clones were found on average in CD8+ T cells than in CD4+ T cells. In the 0.1-3.0 mg/kg groups, partial responders were among the patients with the lowest normalized peripheral clonal expansion, particularly in CD8+ T cells. Low levels of normalized T-cell clonal expansion were also seen in some nonresponding patients.

The trial excluded patients who had a history of autoimmune disease or who were on systemic immunosuppression. Peripheral blood for TCR sequencing was drawn from every dose cohort at baseline, at cycle 4 day 1 and at cycle 7 day 1. Samples came from an open-label, multicenter, first-in-human phase I dose-escalation trial of ivuxolimab. Adults with locally advanced or metastatic head and neck squamous cell, hepatocellular, melanoma or renal cell carcinoma were enrolled in the trial. CD4+ and CD8+ T cells were sorted separately from peripheral blood before TCR sequencing. Genomic DNA was isolated from the sorted cells so that the TCRbeta CDR3 region could be sequenced. TCRbeta CDR3 regions were sequenced using the immunoSEQ Assay. Held by TCRdb, this immuneACCESS table contains in-frame sequences only and omits some clones. Under half of the omission traces to an unresolved V gene where checked; the cause of the rest is unknown. The sample table records tens of thousands of clones; around 80% of these occur just once. The biggest ten clones account for around 13% of the sample.

In the case of this clone: This receptor's antigen is unknown. No clone much larger than this one lies a single base away; base qualities are absent.

CDR1 and CDR2, looked up from the germline V gene, are SNHLY and FYNNEI. V is cut by 6 bases and J by 2 bases, and the space between the germline ends is 11 bases. The CDR3, from cysteine to phenylalanine, totals 14 residues. Just the 42-base CDR3 DNA is kept, in frame starting at base 1. The sequence was collected from an adult with an advanced solid tumor such as melanoma, head and neck, liver or kidney cancer. The V gene is TRBV2 and the J gene is TRBJ2-1; the D gene cannot be resolved reliably. The starting material was CD4+ or CD8+ T cells sorted from blood, obtained in a trial of the OX40 agonist ivuxolimab. CDR3 loop: CASRRTWTYNEQFF. Here is the DNA: TGTGCCAGCAGGAGAACGTGGACCTACAATGAGCAGTTCTTC. Beyond the CDR3, the reference TRBV2 and TRBJ2-1 genes provide the residues; the full variable domain reads: EPEVTQTPSHQVTQMGQEVILRCVPISNHLYFYWYRQILGQKVEFLVSFYNNEISEKSEIFDDQFSVERPDGSNFTLKIRSTKLEDSAMYFCASRRTWTYNEQFFGPGTRLTVL.